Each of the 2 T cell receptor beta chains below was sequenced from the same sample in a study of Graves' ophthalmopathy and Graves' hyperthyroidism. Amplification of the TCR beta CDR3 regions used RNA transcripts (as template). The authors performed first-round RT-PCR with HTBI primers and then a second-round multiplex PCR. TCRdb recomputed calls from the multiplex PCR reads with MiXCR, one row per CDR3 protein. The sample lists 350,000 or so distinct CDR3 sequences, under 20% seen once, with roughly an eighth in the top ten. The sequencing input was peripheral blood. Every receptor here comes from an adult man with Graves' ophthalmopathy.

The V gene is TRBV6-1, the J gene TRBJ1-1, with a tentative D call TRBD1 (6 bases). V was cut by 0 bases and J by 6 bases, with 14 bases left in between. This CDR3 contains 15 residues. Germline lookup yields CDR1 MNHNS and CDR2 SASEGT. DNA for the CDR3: TGTGCCAGCAGTGAAGCAGCTACTACAGGGTCTGAAGCTTTCTTT. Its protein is CASSEAATTGSEAFF.

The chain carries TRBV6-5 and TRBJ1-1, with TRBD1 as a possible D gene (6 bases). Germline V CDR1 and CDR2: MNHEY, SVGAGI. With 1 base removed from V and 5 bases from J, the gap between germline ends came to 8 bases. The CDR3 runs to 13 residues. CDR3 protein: CASSYFTGTEAFF. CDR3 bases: TGTGCCAGCAGTTACTTTACAGGGACTGAAGCTTTCTTT.